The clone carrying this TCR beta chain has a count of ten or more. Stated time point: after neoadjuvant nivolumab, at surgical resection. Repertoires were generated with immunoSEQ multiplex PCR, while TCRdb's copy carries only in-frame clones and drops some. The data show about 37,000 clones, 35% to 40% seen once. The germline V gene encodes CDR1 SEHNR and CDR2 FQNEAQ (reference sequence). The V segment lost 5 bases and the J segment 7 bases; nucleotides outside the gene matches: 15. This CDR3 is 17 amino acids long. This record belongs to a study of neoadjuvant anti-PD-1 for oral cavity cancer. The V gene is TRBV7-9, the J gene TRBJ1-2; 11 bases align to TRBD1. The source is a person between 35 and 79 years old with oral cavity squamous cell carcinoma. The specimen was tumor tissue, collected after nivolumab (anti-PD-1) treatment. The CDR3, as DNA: TGTGCCAGCAGCCCCCCCGGGGCGGACAGGGGGCATGGTGGCTACACCTTC. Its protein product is CASSPPGADRGHGGYTF.